This T cell receptor (beta chain) was recorded in a study of blood T cell repertoires in COVID-19 (dated by TCRdb to between 2020 and 2021). Study-level background: Samples covering the acute and convalescent phases of COVID-19 were provided by collaborators in the United States, Italy and Spain. The samples were drawn from the first 160 participants of the ongoing ImmuneRACE study and from over 950 subjects provided by 6 global collaborators. Where available, HLA class I and class II types were obtained from metadata supplied by the sample provider rather than from assay-based typing. The sample metadata nearly always contained a de-identified subject ID, COVID-19 status, age in years and sex. The repertoires were released in a freely available public database intended as a resource for research on the immune response to SARS-CoV-2. The prospective study material was composed of cDNA or gDNA derived from T cells, B-cell-depleted T cells, or PBMCs. Subjects who had been exposed to COVID-19, were actively infected with it, or had recovered from it provided the deeply sampled blood TCRbeta repertoires that made up the dataset. The research as a whole found: The amount of clinical and demographic metadata varied by source and participant and was provided uncurated.

Each collaborating institution followed its own protocols to collect whole blood in K2EDTA tubes. For TCRbeta analysis, collaborators shipped samples in one of three forms: frozen whole blood, isolated PBMCs, or DNA extracted from either of those sample types. TCRbeta CDR3 regions were amplified from genomic DNA using the immunoSEQ Assay, a bias-controlled multiplex PCR. In the authors' own workflow: The number of nucleated cells in each sample was estimated from the amplification of reference gene primers within the assay. To quantify the absolute abundance of each unique TCRbeta CDR3 rearrangement, sequence reads were collapsed and filtered. For each sample, productive Simpson clonality was calculated by taking the square root of Simpson's diversity index across productive rearrangements. TCRdb took this table from immuneACCESS and kept in-frame rearrangements with V and J called. Such tables lack part of the clones; where checked against another copy, unresolved V genes explain under half of the gap, and the rest is unexplained. Clonal size and the V and J genes are those of that table, whereas D and trimming came from the DNA. A total of approximately 120,000 clones appear in this sample, approximately 81% of them only once. More than 5.5% of the sample comes from the top ten.

Based on the germline V gene (reference sequence), the CDR1 and CDR2 sequences are LGHDT and YNNKEL. Measured from the cysteine to the phenylalanine, the CDR3 is 14 residues long. CDR3 DNA is the only sequence kept; it has 42 bases, read in frame from the first base. V is shortened by 5 bases, J by 0 bases, and the region joining them spans 10 bases. With regard to this clone: Its antigen remains unidentified. Base qualities are not provided; no much larger clone lies one nucleotide away.

The sequence derives from a man in his sixties with acute or convalescent COVID-19. Sequences were obtained from peripheral blood. Recombination linked TRBV3-1 (or the pseudogene TRBV3-2) to TRBJ1-2; a confident D gene designation cannot be given. The DNA sequence follows: TGTGCCAGCAGCGCCAGACAAGCTAACTATGGCTACACCTTC. Protein translation: CASSARQANYGYTF.